This T cell receptor (beta chain) was documented in a study of T cells in Graves' hyperthyroidism and ophthalmopathy. Diagnosing involved the use of clinical symptoms, serum thyroxine and TRAb, thyroid ultrasound and orbital computed tomography. This clonotype has only a few counts. The source material, RNA transcripts, was used to amplify TCR beta CDR3 regions. HTBI primers drove first-round RT-PCR of the TCR CDR3. TCRdb independently ran MiXCR on the multiplex PCR reads; one entry per CDR3 protein. The sample consists of 480,000 or so distinct CDR3 sequences, 40% to 55% of them appearing once. This receptor was taken from an adult woman with Graves' disease, either hyperthyroidism or ophthalmopathy (not recorded which). Sequencing was carried out using peripheral blood or thyroid tissue (not recorded which).

The CDR3 bases are TGCACCGCGACGGGTGCTAATGAAAAACTGTTTTTT. This sequence encodes CTATGANEKLFF. J is TRBJ1-4 and V is TRBV29-1; no clear D gene. Germline CDR1 SQVTM, CDR2 ANQGSEA. The CDR3 totals 12 residues.